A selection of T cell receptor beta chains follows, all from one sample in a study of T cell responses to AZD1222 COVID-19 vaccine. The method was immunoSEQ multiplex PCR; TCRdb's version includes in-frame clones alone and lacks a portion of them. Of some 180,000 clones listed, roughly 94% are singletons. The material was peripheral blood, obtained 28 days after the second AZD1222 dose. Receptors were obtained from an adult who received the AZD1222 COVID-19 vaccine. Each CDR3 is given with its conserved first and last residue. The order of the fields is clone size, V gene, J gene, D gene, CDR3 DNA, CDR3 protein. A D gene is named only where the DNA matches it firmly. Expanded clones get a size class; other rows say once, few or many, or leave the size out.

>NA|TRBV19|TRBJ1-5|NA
TGTGCCAGTAGCCTTTCGAGCAATCAGCCCCAGCATTTT
CASSLSSNQPQHF
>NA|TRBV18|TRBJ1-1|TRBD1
TGTGCCAGCTCACCGGGACAGGTAAACACTGAAGCTTTCTTT
CASSPGQVNTEAFF
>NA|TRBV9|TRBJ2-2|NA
TGTGCCAGCAGCGTAGAAGGCGTCGGTGTCCCCGGGGAGCTGTTTTTT
CASSVEGVGVPGELFF
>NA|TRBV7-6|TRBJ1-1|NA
TGTGCCAGCAGCTTAGAGTGGCAGGGAGGAATGGCTGAAGCTTTCTTT
CASSLEWQGGMAEAFF
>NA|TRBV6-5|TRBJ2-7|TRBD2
TGTGCCAGCGGGACTAGCCGCCTCGGGCAGTACTTC
CASGTSRLGQYF
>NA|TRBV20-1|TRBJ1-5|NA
TGCAGTGCAGGGGCGGGGCCCCAGCATTTT
CSAGAGPQHF
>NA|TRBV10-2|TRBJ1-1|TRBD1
TGCGCCAGCCTAGGACAGGGAGTATGGAGGGGTGAAGCTTTCTTT
CASLGQGVWRGEAFF
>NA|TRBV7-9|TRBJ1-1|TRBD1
TGTGCCAGCAGCTTAGTGGGGACAGGCGGCACTGAAGCTTTCTTT
CASSLVGTGGTEAFF
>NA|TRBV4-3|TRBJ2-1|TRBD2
TGCGCCAGCAGCCAAGATAGGGCTAGCGGGGGGCTGAGCTCCTACAATGAGCAGTTCTTC
CASSQDRASGGLSSYNEQFF
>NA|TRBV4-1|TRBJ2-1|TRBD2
TGCGCCAGCAGCCAAGAGGGTAGCGGGAGACACGAGCAGTTCTTC
CASSQEGSGRHEQFF
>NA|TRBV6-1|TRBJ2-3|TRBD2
TGTGCCAGCAGTGAAGTGGGAAGCGGGGACCCAGATACGCAGTATTTT
CASSEVGSGDPDTQYF
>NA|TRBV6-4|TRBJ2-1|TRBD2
TGTGCCAGCAGCAAAGTAGCGGGAGATTACAATGAGCAGTTCTTC
CASSKVAGDYNEQFF
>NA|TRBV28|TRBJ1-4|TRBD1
TGTGCCAGCATTGCCAACAGGGGATGGAATGAAAAACTGTTTTTT
CASIANRGWNEKLFF
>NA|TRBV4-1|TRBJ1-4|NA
TGCGCCAGCAGGCAGCCTGCCCGAACTAGTGAAAAACTGTTTTTT
CASRQPARTSEKLFF
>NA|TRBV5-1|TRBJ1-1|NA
TGCGCCAGCAGCACCCTAGCTAGGACAGTGAACACTGAAGCTTTCTTT
CASSTLARTVNTEAFF
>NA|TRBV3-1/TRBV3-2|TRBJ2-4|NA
TGTGCCAGCAGCCAGCTTTCCCAGGGGAAAAACATTCAGTACTTC
CASSQLSQGKNIQYF
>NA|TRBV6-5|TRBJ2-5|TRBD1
TGTGCCAGCAGGCCGACAGGGCTTCGAGAGACCCAGTACTTC
CASRPTGLRETQYF
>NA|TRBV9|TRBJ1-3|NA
TGTGCCAGCAGCGTAGGGGGGGCCGGAAACACCATATATTTT
CASSVGGAGNTIYF
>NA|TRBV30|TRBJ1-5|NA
TGTGCCTGGAGTTTAAGGGACAATCAGCCCCAGCATTTT
CAWSLRDNQPQHF
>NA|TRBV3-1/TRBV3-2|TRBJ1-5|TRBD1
TGTGCCAGCAAGTTCGGGACAGGTGGCAATCAGCCCCAGCATTTT
CASKFGTGGNQPQHF
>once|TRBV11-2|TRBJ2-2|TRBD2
TGTGCCAGCAGCCCGGGAGCGGGACTAGCGGGATCCGGGGAGCTGTTTTTT
CASSPGAGLAGSGELFF
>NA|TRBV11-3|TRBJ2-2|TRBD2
TGTGCCAGCAGCTTAGCCCCGGGGCTAGCGGGGGCCCGCACCGGGGAGCTGTTTTTT
CASSLAPGLAGARTGELFF
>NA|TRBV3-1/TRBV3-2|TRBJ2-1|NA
TGTGCCAGCAGCCATTATTACAATGAGCAGTTCTTC
CASSHYYNEQFF
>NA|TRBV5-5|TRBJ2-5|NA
TGTGCCACCCAGCTGGGTTTCGCGGGGATTCTCCAAGAGACCCAGTACTTC
CATQLGFAGILQETQYF
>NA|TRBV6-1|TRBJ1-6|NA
TGTGCCAGCAGTGAGTCGGGGAATTCACCCCTCCACTTT
CASSESGNSPLHF